The following is a T cell receptor beta chain sequence with its context. Its antigen remains unidentified. Time point specified: week 5, during vaccination. A 20-mer mutant IDH1 peptide at 300 ug was injected subcutaneously with topical imiquimod. There were new WHO grade 3 or 4 astrocytomas in the donors, and these were IDH1-mutant and ATRX-lost. The data were produced by immunoSEQ multiplex PCR, yet TCRdb's version contains in-frame clones alone and is incomplete. The table shows 30,000 to 40,000 clones, with approximately 80% occurring only once. This sample was included in a study of a mutant IDH1 vaccine in newly diagnosed glioma. Study-level background: Most patients had radiochemotherapy with temozolomide before enrollment; others had one alone. Regarding the study as a whole: Under 95% of patients showed vaccine-induced immune responses across multiple MHC alleles. Pseudoprogression seemed unlinked to shifts in top peripheral T cell clonotypes.

This sample comprised PBMCs, obtained from a glioma patient whose treatment included an IDH1 peptide vaccine. This receptor was taken from a man aged 25 to 40 with glioma.

CDR3 nucleotides: TGTGCCAGCAGCCGCGGACAGGGGGCAGATACGCAGTATTTT. It yields the protein CASSRGQGADTQYF. This chain links TRBV7-9 with TRBJ2-3; 10 bases align to TRBD1. CDR1 and CDR2 from the germline V gene are SEHNR and FQNEAQ (reference sequence). With V trimmed by 5 bases and J by 4 bases, 3 bases remained unmatched. This CDR3 has 14 residues.